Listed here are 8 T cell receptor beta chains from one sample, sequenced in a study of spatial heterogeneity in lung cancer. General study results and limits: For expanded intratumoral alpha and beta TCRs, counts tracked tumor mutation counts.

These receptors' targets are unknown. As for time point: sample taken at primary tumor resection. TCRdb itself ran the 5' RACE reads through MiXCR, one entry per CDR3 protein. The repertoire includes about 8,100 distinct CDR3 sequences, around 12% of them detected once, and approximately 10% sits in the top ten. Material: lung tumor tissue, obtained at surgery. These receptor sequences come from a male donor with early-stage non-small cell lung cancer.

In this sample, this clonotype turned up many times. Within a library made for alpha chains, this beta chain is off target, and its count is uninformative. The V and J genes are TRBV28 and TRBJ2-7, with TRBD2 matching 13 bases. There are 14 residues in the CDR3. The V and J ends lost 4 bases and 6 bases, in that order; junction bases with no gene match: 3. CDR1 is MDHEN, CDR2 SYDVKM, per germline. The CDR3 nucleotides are TGTGCCAGCAGTTGGACTAGCGGGAGTGGCGAGCAGTACTTC. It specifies CASSWTSGSGEQYF.

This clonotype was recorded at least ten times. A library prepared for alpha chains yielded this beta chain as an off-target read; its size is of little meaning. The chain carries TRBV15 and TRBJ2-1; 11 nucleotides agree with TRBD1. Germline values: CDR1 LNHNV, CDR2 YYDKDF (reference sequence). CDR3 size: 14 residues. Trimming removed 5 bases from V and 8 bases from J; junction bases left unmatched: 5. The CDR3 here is CATSGDRGKDEQFF. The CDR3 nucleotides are TGTGCCACCAGCGGGGACAGGGGGAAGGATGAGCAGTTCTTC.

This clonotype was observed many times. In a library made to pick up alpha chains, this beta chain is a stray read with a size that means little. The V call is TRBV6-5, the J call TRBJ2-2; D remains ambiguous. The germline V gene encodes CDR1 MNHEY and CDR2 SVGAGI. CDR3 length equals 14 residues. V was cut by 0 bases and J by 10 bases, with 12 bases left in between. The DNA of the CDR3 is TGTGCCAGCAGTTACTCGAAATTTAATCAGGAGCTGTTTTTT. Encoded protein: CASSYSKFNQELFF.

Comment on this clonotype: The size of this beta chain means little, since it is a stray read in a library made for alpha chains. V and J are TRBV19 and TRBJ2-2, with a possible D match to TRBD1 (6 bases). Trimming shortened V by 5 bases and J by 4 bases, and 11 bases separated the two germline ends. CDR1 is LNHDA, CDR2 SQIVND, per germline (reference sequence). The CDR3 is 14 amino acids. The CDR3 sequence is CASSVKGGTGELFF. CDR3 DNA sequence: TGTGCCAGTAGTGTTAAAGGGGGCACCGGGGAGCTGTTTTTT.

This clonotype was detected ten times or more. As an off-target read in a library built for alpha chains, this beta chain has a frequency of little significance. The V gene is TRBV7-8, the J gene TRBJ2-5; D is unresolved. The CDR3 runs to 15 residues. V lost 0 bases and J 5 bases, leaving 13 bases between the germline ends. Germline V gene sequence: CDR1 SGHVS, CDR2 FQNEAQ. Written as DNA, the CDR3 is TGTGCCAGCAGCTTAGCCCTATTTGGTGTCGAGACCCAGTACTTC. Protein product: CASSLALFGVETQYF.

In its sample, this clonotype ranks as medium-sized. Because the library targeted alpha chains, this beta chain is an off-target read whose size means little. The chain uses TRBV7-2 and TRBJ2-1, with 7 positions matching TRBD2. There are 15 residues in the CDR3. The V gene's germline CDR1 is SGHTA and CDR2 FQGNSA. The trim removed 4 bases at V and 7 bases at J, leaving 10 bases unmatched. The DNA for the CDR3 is TGTGCCAGCAGCTCACCTAGCGGAGGCGGGAATGAGCAGTTCTTC. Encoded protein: CASSSPSGGGNEQFF.

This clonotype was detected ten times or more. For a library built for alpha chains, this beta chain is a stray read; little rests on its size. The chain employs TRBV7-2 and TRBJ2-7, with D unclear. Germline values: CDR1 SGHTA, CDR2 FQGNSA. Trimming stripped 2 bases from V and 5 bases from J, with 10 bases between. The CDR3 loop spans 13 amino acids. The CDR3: CASSLNLNHEQYF. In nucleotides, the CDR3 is TGTGCCAGCAGCTTAAACCTAAACCACGAGCAGTACTTC.

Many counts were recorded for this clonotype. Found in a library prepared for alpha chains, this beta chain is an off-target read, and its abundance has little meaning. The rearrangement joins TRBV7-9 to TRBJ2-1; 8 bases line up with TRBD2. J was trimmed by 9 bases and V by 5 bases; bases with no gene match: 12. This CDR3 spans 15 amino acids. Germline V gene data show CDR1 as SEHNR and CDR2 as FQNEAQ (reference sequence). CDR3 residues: CASSPSGRFRIEQFF. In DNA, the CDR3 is TGTGCCAGCAGCCCCAGCGGGAGATTTCGCATTGAGCAGTTCTTC.